This TCR beta chain was profiled in a study of shared T cell receptors in the human thymus. The V gene lost 5 bases and the J gene lost 3 bases, with 20 bases spanning the gap. The CDR3 is 17 residues long. Germline CDR1 and CDR2: MDHEN and SYDVKM. The assay was immunoSEQ multiplex PCR, and TCRdb's table has in-frame clones only and misses some. The sample includes roughly 550,000 clones, 70% to 80% of them seen just once. These data were also reused for a study on human thymus T cells. That study adds: Healthy Finnish infants undergoing corrective surgery for congenital heart defects were the donors. Resections were taken during corrective heart surgery, and the thymus tissue came from these. Gene usage (both V and J) appeared biased in thymic and blood repertoires. Related research has reported that thymic repertoires overlap highly among unrelated individuals.

Sequencing was performed on thymocytes. J is TRBJ1-5 and V is TRBV28, with D tentatively TRBD1 (6 bases). This receptor was obtained from a boy under three years old with a congenital heart defect. In DNA, the CDR3 is TGTGCCAGCAGTCAGATCTTCCCTGGGGGCACCAATCAGCCCCAGCATTTT. Its protein is CASSQIFPGGTNQPQHF.